This entry lists 20 T cell receptor beta chains sequenced from one sample in a study of response to subunit inactivated influenza vaccine. Via MiXCR, TCRdb re-called the RT-PCR reads, giving one row per CDR3 protein. The data contain fewer than 600,000 distinct CDR3 sequences, approximately 7.7% of them singletons. The input for sequencing was PBMCs from blood, taken approximately 25 months after vaccination. Receptors were obtained from a man between 45 and 75 years old who received an inactivated influenza vaccine.

This clonotype was observed at least ten times. The J gene is TRBJ2-7, the V gene TRBV20-1, with 10 bases lining up with TRBD2. CDR3 size: 19 residues. The trim removed 0 bases at V and 4 bases at J, leaving 18 bases unmatched. Germline V gives CDR1 DFQATT, CDR2 SNEGSKA (reference sequence). The DNA for the CDR3 is TGCAGTGCTAGAGATAGAGCGTCGGTGGCTAGCGGGAGATTGTACGAGCAGTACTTC. Protein sequence: CSARDRASVASGRLYEQYF.

This clonotype was counted a few times. The V gene is TRBV19, the J gene TRBJ2-3; unclear D gene. Germline V gives CDR1 LNHDA, CDR2 SQIVND (reference sequence). The CDR3 contains 12 residues. Trimming shortened V by 5 bases and J by 5 bases, and 8 bases separated the two germline ends. The CDR3 DNA follows: TGTGCCAGTAGTTTCTTGGGAGATACGCAGTATTTT. Translating it yields CASSFLGDTQYF.

The rearrangement joins TRBV7-6 to TRBJ2-1, with a possible D match to TRBD2 (6 bases). The CDR3 is made up of 16 amino acids. CDR1 is SGHVS, CDR2 FNYEAQ, per germline. The V gene lost 1 base and the J gene lost 10 bases, with 20 bases spanning the gap. CDR3 sequence (DNA): TGTGCCAGCAGCTTAGGTGGGGGGAGCTCCCGGTGGGAGCAGTTCTTC. Amino acid sequence: CASSLGGGSSRWEQFF.

This chain links TRBV29-1 with TRBJ1-4, with TRBD1 matching 9 bases. Looked up from germline, CDR1 is SQVTM and CDR2 is ANQGSEA. With 5 bases clipped from V and 8 bases from J, the junction kept 9 bases outside the gene matches. The CDR3 consists of 14 residues. CDR3 sequence (DNA): TGCAGCGTTATCCCGGGACAGGGAGGCGAAAAACTGTTTTTT. It yields the protein CSVIPGQGGEKLFF.

This chain links TRBV19 with TRBJ2-3; D is possibly TRBD2 (5 bases). CDR1 is LNHDA, CDR2 SQIVND, per germline (reference sequence). The CDR3 length is 14 residues. V shed 6 bases and J shed 0 bases, with 10 bases lying between them. CDR3 region: CASRDGLSTDTQYF. CDR3 nucleotide sequence: TGTGCCAGTAGGGATGGACTTAGCACAGATACGCAGTATTTT.

The chain recombines TRBV19 with TRBJ1-1; D not certain. Trimming pared 2 bases from V and 1 base from J, leaving 14 bases between. This CDR3 has 16 residues. CDR1 and CDR2 (germline): LNHDA, SQIVND (reference sequence). The CDR3 region is CASSILASRRNTEAFF. CDR3 nucleotides: TGTGCCAGTAGTATACTGGCCTCCAGGAGGAACACTGAAGCTTTCTTT.

The rearrangement uses TRBV6-2 or TRBV6-3 and TRBJ2-3; D is perhaps TRBD1 or TRBD2 (5 bases each). The CDR3 extends over 19 amino acids. V was pared by 4 bases and J by 4 bases, with 27 bases between. Looked up from germline, CDR1 is MNHEY and CDR2 is SVGEGT. The CDR3 region is CASSSLDFLFTMGADTQYF. CDR3 nucleotides: TGTGCCAGCAGTTCTCTCGACTTTTTGTTCACCATGGGGGCAGATACGCAGTATTTT.

The chain has TRBV5-1 and TRBJ2-3; the match to TRBD1 covers 8 bases. Germline V CDR1 and CDR2: SGHRS, YFSETQ. This CDR3 is 13 amino acids long. The J segment lost 4 bases and the V segment lost 3 bases, leaving 1 base of the junction unmatched. The CDR3 loop is CASSWDRPDTQYF. In DNA, the CDR3 is TGCGCCAGCAGCTGGGACAGGCCAGATACGCAGTATTTT.

V is TRBV14 and J is TRBJ2-1; 8 nucleotides agree with TRBD1. After removal of 3 bases from V and 7 bases from J, the junction contained 11 bases not matched to a gene. Germline V gene sequence: CDR1 SGHDN, CDR2 FVKESK. The CDR3 is 16 amino acids. CDR3 sequence reads: CASSQSPGTGGNEQFF. The CDR3 nucleotides read TGTGCCAGCAGCCAGTCCCCGGGAACAGGGGGGAATGAGCAGTTCTTC. The full variable domain, its missing parts supplied by reference TRBV14 and TRBJ2-1, is EAGVTQFPSHSVIEKGQTVTLRCDPISGHDNLYWYRRVMGKEIKFLLHFVKESKQDESGMPNNRFLAERTGGTYSTLKVQPAELEDSGVYFCASSQSPGTGGNEQFFGPGTRLTVL.

This clonotype showed up many times. The chain is built from TRBV4-1 and TRBJ1-4; D gene uncertain. The CDR3 is 12 amino acids. Germline CDR1 is MGHRA and CDR2 is YSYEKL. V was shortened by 0 bases and J by 4 bases, with 0 bases between the two germline ends. CDR3 residues: CASSQDNEKLFF. CDR3 DNA: TGCGCCAGCAGCCAAGATAATGAAAAACTGTTTTTT.

This clonotype was seen ten or more times. The V call is TRBV5-1, the J call TRBJ1-1, with 9 positions matching TRBD1. Germline lookup yields CDR1 SGHRS and CDR2 YFSETQ. The CDR3 length is 14 residues. V lost 4 bases to trimming and J lost 4 bases; unmatched junction nucleotides: 5. CDR3 sequence: CASSGQGIVTEAFF. In nucleotides, the CDR3 is TGCGCCAGCAGCGGACAGGGGATCGTCACTGAAGCTTTCTTT. The variable domain in full, with the rest retrieved from reference TRBV5-1 and TRBJ1-1, is KAGVTQTPRYLIKTRGQQVTLSCSPISGHRSVSWYQQTPGQGLQFLFEYFSETQRNKGNFPGRFSGRQFSNSRSEMNVSTLELGDSALYLCASSGQGIVTEAFFGQGTRLTVV.

This clonotype was recorded at least ten times. The rearrangement uses TRBV19 and TRBJ2-1; D remains unclear. Germline values: CDR1 LNHDA, CDR2 SQIVND (reference sequence). The CDR3 spans 11 residues. The V end was cut by 4 bases, the J end by 8 bases, with 6 bases between. CDR3 protein: CASSTGHEQFF. The CDR3 bases are TGTGCCAGTAGTACCGGACATGAGCAGTTCTTC.

The sample holds many counts of this clonotype. For the CDR3, the DNA is TGCGCCAGCAGCTTGGGACAGGACGAGCAGTACTTC. Amino acids: CASSLGQDEQYF. The chain recombines TRBV5-1 with TRBJ2-7, with D perhaps TRBD1 (6 bases). This CDR3 comprises 12 residues. Trimming pared 0 bases from V and 5 bases from J, leaving 6 bases between. The germline gives CDR1 SGHRS, CDR2 YFSETQ.

This chain uses TRBV4-1 with TRBJ2-2; D gene uncertain. The CDR3 is made up of 17 amino acids. V lost 2 bases and J 0 bases, leaving 13 bases between the germline ends. The germline V gene has CDR1 MGHRA and CDR2 YSYEKL. The CDR3 loop reads CASSQMGLSTNTGELFF. In nucleotides, the CDR3 is TGCGCCAGCAGCCAAATGGGTCTATCTACGAACACCGGGGAGCTGTTTTTT.

This clonotype occurred many times. The gene calls are TRBV6-1 and TRBJ2-7; D is perhaps TRBD1 or TRBD2 (5 bases each). CDR3 length: 13 amino acids. Germline-derived CDR1 and CDR2 are MNHNS and SASEGT. The germline V and J ends were trimmed by 6 bases and 7 bases, with 16 bases remaining between them. CDR3 region: CASSSDWGTEQYF. DNA for the CDR3: TGTGCCAGCAGCTCCGATTGGGGGACGGAGCAGTACTTC.

This clonotype was counted between two and nine times. The rearrangement links TRBV10-3 to TRBJ1-2; TRBD1 is a possible D gene (6 bases). V was cut by 6 bases and J by 6 bases, with 14 bases left in between. CDR1 and CDR2 from the germline V gene are ENHRY and SYGVKD. The CDR3 runs 13 residues. The CDR3 reads CAIRSRGADGYTF. The CDR3 DNA sequence: TGTGCCATCAGATCCAGGGGAGCAGATGGCTACACCTTC.

The rearrangement uses TRBV5-6 and TRBJ2-3; 7 positions match TRBD2. The CDR3 loop spans 16 amino acids. Trimming took 0 bases from V and 6 from J; bases not matched to a gene: 10. Germline CDR1 is SGHDT and CDR2 is YYEEEE. The CDR3 DNA follows: TGTGCCAGCAGCTTGGGAGCGGGGAGTATGGAGGATACGCAGTATTTT. Residues: CASSLGAGSMEDTQYF.

Ten or more counts support this clonotype. The chain recombines TRBV6-1 with TRBJ2-7; 7 nucleotides agree with TRBD1. The CDR3 is 14 residues long. The germline gives CDR1 MNHNS, CDR2 SASEGT. V lost 5 bases, J lost 6 bases, and 10 bases stayed unmatched. The CDR3, as DNA: TGTGCCAGCAGTACCACCGGGACAGCCACCGAGCAGTACTTC. Translation gives CASSTTGTATEQYF.

This sequence joins TRBV10-3 and TRBJ2-2, with 8 bases that match TRBD2. Germline assignment: CDR1 ENHRY and CDR2 SYGVKD. There are 16 residues in the CDR3. Losses at the gene ends were 0 bases for V and 1 base for J; bases not matched to a gene: 1. CDR3 loop: CAISESGLENTGELFF. The DNA for the CDR3 is TGTGCCATCAGTGAGTCGGGACTAGAGAACACCGGGGAGCTGTTTTTT.

This clonotype was seen only a few times. This chain joins TRBV28 and TRBJ1-6; 11 bases agree with TRBD1. Germline V gene data show CDR1 as MDHEN and CDR2 as SYDVKM. After removal of 6 bases from V and 8 bases from J, the junction contained 6 bases not matched to a gene. This CDR3 region has 15 residues. CDR3 protein: CASRPAGQGDSPLHF. The CDR3 DNA reads as TGTGCCAGCAGGCCTGCGGGACAGGGGGATTCACCCCTCCACTTT.